The present TCR beta chain was sequenced within a study of T cells expressing NK-cell markers. Study outcomes and limitations: Dominant NKG2C+ clonotypes accounted for 1.0-7.0% of CD8+ T cells in about six donors.

The CDR3 covers 15 residues. Germline V gene data show CDR1 as ENHRY and CDR2 as SYGVKD. As for this clonotype: Its antigen is not identified.

Reprocessing the 5' RACE reads, TCRdb reports a single entry for every CDR3 protein and omits DNA. The repertoire shows 350,000 to 450,000 distinct CDR3 sequences; the top ten hold roughly 5.2%. The sample consisted of blood T cells: a sorted CD56 or NKG2C T cell subset, CD4+ or CD8+ T cells, or bulk PBMC T cells (not recorded which). This sequence joins TRBV10-3 and TRBJ1-6. The sequence was collected from a man aged 18-70 years in good health. This CDR3 reads CAISEVWGNNSPLHF.